Given below is one T cell receptor beta chain in context. No antigen is known for it. The sample is drawn from a study of cytomegalovirus exposure and HLA in healthy donors. The study's findings and limits: Evidence from a later analysis indicated that most CMV-associated TCR beta chains looked HLA-restricted. While the bulk of TCR sequences proved rare, some public TCRs turned up in many donors.

The PCR had 60 Vbeta and 13 Jbeta primers. Measured with immunoSEQ multiplex PCR; TCRdb has only the in-frame clones, and not every one. In the table there are around 120,000 clones, roughly 80% of which are singletons. With 5 bases clipped from V and 3 bases from J, the junction kept 3 bases outside the gene matches. The CDR3 loop spans 13 amino acids. In germline, CDR1 is MNHEY, CDR2 SVGAGI. The V and J genes are TRBV6-5 and TRBJ1-2; 7 positions match TRBD1. The source of this sequence is a man aged 18 to 29 in good health and CMV-seronegative. The sample taken for sequencing was PBMCs. The CDR3 sequence is CASSRQGHYGYTF. CDR3 DNA: TGTGCCAGCAGTCGACAGGGACACTATGGCTACACCTTC.